This is a list of T cell receptor beta chains from one sample in a study of T cell repertoires in cytomegalovirus infection. Via MiXCR, TCRdb re-called the reads, giving one row per CDR3 protein. This repertoire shows about 920,000 distinct CDR3 sequences, around 30% found once; its top ten account for over 12%. No antigen is known for these receptors. The sequences come from cultured CD8+ T cells from PBMCs, collected from culture after CMV antigen stimulation. The receptors derive from a human donor in good health (CMV status not recorded). Some clones in this sample may be carry-over from other donors' samples. Both conserved end residues are part of each CDR3. Fields, in order: V gene, clone size, D gene, J gene, CDR3 DNA, CDR3 protein. The D gene is left open where the match is weak. Some rows mark clone size as missing; the rest say once, few, many or name a class of expanded clone.

>TRBV6-1|.|TRBD2|TRBJ2-3
TGTGCCACCATAGCGGGGGACCTCTTCACAGATACGCAGTATTTT
CATIAGDLFTDTQYF
>TRBV4-1|.|TRBD1|TRBJ2-2
TGCGCCAGCAGCCATCCCCAGGGGGCATGGACCGGGGAGCTGTTTTTT
CASSHPQGAWTGELFF
>TRBV4-3|.|.|TRBJ2-2
TGCGCCAGCAGCCAAGATGTGGGGGTCTCGAACACCGGGGAGCTGTTTTTT
CASSQDVGVSNTGELFF
>TRBV15|.|.|TRBJ2-1
TGTGCCACCAGCAGGCCCAATTACAATGAGCAGTTCTTC
CATSRPNYNEQFF
>TRBV7-6|many|.|TRBJ1-3
TGTGCCACACTAGCGACAGGAAGAAACACCATATATTTT
CATLATGRNTIYF
>TRBV6-1|many|TRBD1|TRBJ2-4
TGTGCCAGCAGTCCACGCGACAGGGATTTGTGGCCCAAAAACATTCAGTACTTC
CASSPRDRDLWPKNIQYF
>TRBV6-1|.|TRBD1|TRBJ1-5
TGTGCCAGCAGTATAGAGCGACAGGGATTCGGCAATCAGCCCCAGCATTTT
CASSIERQGFGNQPQHF
>TRBV12-3/TRBV12-4|.|TRBD1|TRBJ2-1
TGTGCCAGCAGTCCCGGGACAGAAACCCCCGATGAGCAGTTCTTC
CASSPGTETPDEQFF
>TRBV9|.|.|TRBJ2-7
TGTGCCAGCAGCGTGGACAACAAGGCCTACGAGCAGTACTTC
CASSVDNKAYEQYF
>TRBV7-9|.|.|TRBJ2-2
TGTGCCAGCAGCCTCCCCTCGAGGGGGGGAACGAACACCGGGGAGCTGTTTTTT
CASSLPSRGGTNTGELFF
>TRBV4-1|.|.|TRBJ1-4
TGCGCCAGCGGCCGGGGCGCTAATGAAAAACTGTTTTTT
CASGRGANEKLFF
>TRBV28|.|.|TRBJ2-3
TGTGCCAGCAGTTTGGAGGACTTTAGCACAGATACGCAGTATTTT
CASSLEDFSTDTQYF
>TRBV18|.|TRBD1|TRBJ2-5
TGTGCCAGCTCACTATCTGACAGGGAAGAGACCCAGTACTTC
CASSLSDREETQYF
>TRBV5-4|.|TRBD1|TRBJ2-3
TGTGCCAGCAGCTCGACCGGGACAGGGATATTGACAGATACGCAGTATTTT
CASSSTGTGILTDTQYF
>TRBV7-3|.|.|TRBJ2-3
TGTGTCAGCCCCCCGGAGGTCACTAGCACAGATACGCAGTATTTT
CVSPPEVTSTDTQYF
>TRBV5-1|.|TRBD2|TRBJ2-5
TGCGCCAGCAGCTTGAGTCTAGCGGGTCTGGATGTTCAAGAGACCCAGTACTTC
CASSLSLAGLDVQETQYF
>TRBV6-6|once|.|TRBJ2-1
TGTGCCAGCATCAAGGGGATTGGTAATCGTGAGCAGTTCTTC
CASIKGIGNREQFF
>TRBV4-1|few|.|TRBJ2-2
TGCGCCAGCAGCCCTGGTGAACAGTTGGCCGGGGAGCTGTTTTTT
CASSPGEQLAGELFF
>TRBV9|.|TRBD1|TRBJ1-1
TGTGCCAGCAGCGTAGGAGCCCAGGGGGCGCGCACTGAAGCTTTCTTT
CASSVGAQGARTEAFF
>TRBV2|few|TRBD1|TRBJ1-1
TGTGCCAGCAGCCGGACAGGGGTTGGGGGATCACTTAACCCTGAAGCTTTCTTT
CASSRTGVGGSLNPEAFF
>TRBV12-5|.|.|TRBJ1-2
TGTGCTAGTGGTCCTACCGACTCCATTTATAATGGCTACACCTTC
CASGPTDSIYNGYTF
>TRBV19|few|.|TRBJ1-1
TGTGCCAGTAGTATGGGGCGGGTCACTGAAGCTTTCTTT
CASSMGRVTEAFF
>TRBV6-4|few|.|TRBJ2-1
TGTGCCAGCAGTGACAGGTGGGGCAATGAGCAGTTCTTC
CASSDRWGNEQFF
>TRBV29-1|.|TRBD1|TRBJ2-1
TGCAGCGTTGAAGGATTCCAGGGGGCCCTTTACAATGAGCAGTTCTTC
CSVEGFQGALYNEQFF
>TRBV6-1|few|.|TRBJ2-5
TGTGCCAGCAGTGAACGGAGGGAAGAGACCCAGTACTTC
CASSERREETQYF
>TRBV20-1|few|TRBD1|TRBJ1-2
TGCAGTTTCCTGGACAGGGCGGGCTATGGCTACACCTTC
CSFLDRAGYGYTF
>TRBV20-1|once|TRBD1|TRBJ2-5
TGCAGTGCTAGAGATTGGACAGGGGGTTACGAGACCCAGTACTTC
CSARDWTGGYETQYF
>TRBV20-1|.|.|TRBJ1-4
TGCAGTGCCAGTGGGGAATATGAAAAACTGTTTTTT
CSASGEYEKLFF
>TRBV7-2|many|.|TRBJ2-1
TGTGCCAGCAGCTTAAAAGGGGGTCGGCATAGCAACAATGAGCAGTTCTTC
CASSLKGGRHSNNEQFF
>TRBV5-4|few|.|TRBJ1-1
TGTGCCAGCAGGTTGAAAGGGGAGAACACTGAAGCTTTCTTT
CASRLKGENTEAFF
>TRBV29-1|.|.|TRBJ2-2
TGCAGCGTTGAGCCAGGGGCCACCGGGGAGCTGTTTTTT
CSVEPGATGELFF
>TRBV7-6|few|.|TRBJ2-1
TGTGCCAGTGGGAAAGCAGGGACCTACAATGAGCAGTTCTTC
CASGKAGTYNEQFF
>TRBV4-3|once|.|TRBJ1-2
TGCGCCAGCAGCCAAGAACCGGGCCCAAACTATGGCTACACCTTC
CASSQEPGPNYGYTF
>TRBV20-1|many|.|TRBJ2-7
TGCAGTGCTAGAGATTGGATCGGGCCTTCCTACGAGCAGTACTTC
CSARDWIGPSYEQYF
>TRBV7-8|few|.|TRBJ2-2
TGTGCCAGCAGCTTGGTGTCAGGGAACTTTCCGAACACCGGGGAGCTGTTTTTT
CASSLVSGNFPNTGELFF
>TRBV19|.|TRBD2|TRBJ2-1
TGTGCCAGTAGTATCTCCGGGACTAGGTTCTACAATGAGCAGTTCTTC
CASSISGTRFYNEQFF
>TRBV7-9|.|.|TRBJ1-1
TGTGCCAGCAGGCAACCGGGGCCAAACACTGAAGCTTTCTTT
CASRQPGPNTEAFF
>TRBV6-2/TRBV6-3|.|TRBD2|TRBJ2-1
TGTGCCAGCAGTTCCACCTTTCTAGCGGCTTCCTACAATGAGCAGTTCTTC
CASSSTFLAASYNEQFF
>TRBV6-2/TRBV6-3|few|.|TRBJ2-3
TGTGCCAGCAGTTACTTTGGGGCCACAGATACGCAGTATTTT
CASSYFGATDTQYF
>TRBV6-1|.|.|TRBJ1-1
TGTGCCAGCAGTGACAATACATGGTCCCTGAACACTGAAGCTTTCTTT
CASSDNTWSLNTEAFF
>TRBV7-2|many|.|TRBJ1-1
TGTGCCAGCAGCCCGGCGAACACTGAAGCTTTCTTT
CASSPANTEAFF
>TRBV6-5|.|.|TRBJ1-1
TGTGCCAGCAGTTATGGATCGGGAGGCTCTGAAGCTTTCTTT
CASSYGSGGSEAFF
>TRBV19|.|.|TRBJ2-1
TGTGCCAGTAGTTACGGACCAAGCAATGAGCAGTTCTTC
CASSYGPSNEQFF
>TRBV4-1|.|TRBD1|TRBJ1-1
TGCGCCAGCAGCTACGGAGGAGGGGGCAGCCCTGAAGCTTTCTTT
CASSYGGGGSPEAFF
>TRBV13|.|TRBD1|TRBJ2-2
TGTGCCAGCAGCCTGGGACAGATAAACACCGGGGAGCTGTTTTTT
CASSLGQINTGELFF
>TRBV18|few|.|TRBJ1-5
TGTGCCAGCTCACCACCTCCGCCAGACAGAACCAATCAGCCCCAGCATTTT
CASSPPPPDRTNQPQHF
>TRBV20-1|.|.|TRBJ1-6
TGCAGTGCGGTGGGGAGGTCCTATAATTCACCCCTCCACTTT
CSAVGRSYNSPLHF
>TRBV7-8|many|TRBD1|TRBJ2-1
TGTGCCAGCAGCTCCCGGGACAGGCCCGACAATGAGCAGTTCTTC
CASSSRDRPDNEQFF
>TRBV20-1|.|TRBD1|TRBJ1-1
TGCAGTGCTAGGGTTAGGACAGGGGGTTCTAACACTGAAGCTTTCTTT
CSARVRTGGSNTEAFF
>TRBV6-1|many|TRBD1|TRBJ2-1
TGTGCCAGCAGTCCCGGACAGGGACCCTACAATGAGCAGTTCTTC
CASSPGQGPYNEQFF
>TRBV15|few|TRBD2|TRBJ2-1
TGTGCCACCAGCAGACTAGCGGGGTTTAACAATGAGCAGTTCTTC
CATSRLAGFNNEQFF
>TRBV6-5|.|TRBD1|TRBJ1-3
TGTGCCAGCAGCCAGCTCCCGGGACAGGGCTTCTCTGGAAACACCATATATTTT
CASSQLPGQGFSGNTIYF
>TRBV7-6|many|TRBD1|TRBJ1-1
TGTGCCAGCAGCTTAGAGGGCAGGGGGGGAGGTGAAGCTTTCTTT
CASSLEGRGGGEAFF
>TRBV7-8|many|.|TRBJ2-2
TGTGCCAGCAGGATAAATTACGCGAACACCGGGGAGCTGTTTTTT
CASRINYANTGELFF
>TRBV6-1|.|.|TRBJ2-4
TGTGCCAGCAGTGGTTTCCAGGAACGTTTAGCCAAAAACATTCAGTACTTC
CASSGFQERLAKNIQYF